This paragraph covers one TCR beta chain sequence. Its antigen is still unknown. Trimming removed 5 bases from V and 4 bases from J; junction bases left unmatched: 6. Germline V gene lookup returns CDR1 DFQATT and CDR2 SNEGSKA (reference sequence). There are 15 residues in the CDR3. The data were obtained in a study of post-analysis software for immune sequencing data. The authors incorporated unique molecular identifiers into the TCR beta cDNA libraries. TCRdb reprocessed the PCR reads with MiXCR, giving one entry per CDR3 protein. The table includes over 700,000 distinct CDR3 sequences, approximately 30% detected once. Study results and caveats: TRBV segments more frequent in patients than in controls numbered roughly five and included TRBV5-6, TRBV5-1 and TRBV20-1.

This clonotype was obtained from a girl under 18 with multiple sclerosis. The sample comprised blood. The genes are TRBV20-1 and TRBJ2-1; TRBD2 agrees at 12 bases. The CDR3, as DNA: TGCAGTGCTCAGCGAGGACTAGCGGGGTACAATGAGCAGTTCTTC. Amino acids: CSAQRGLAGYNEQFF.